A selection of T cell receptor beta chains follows, all from one sample in a study of blood T cell repertoires in COVID-19. Clones were sequenced by immunoSEQ multiplex PCR, and TCRdb holds only the in-frame ones, with some missing. The table records 180,000 or so clones, roughly 86% of them present only once. The sequenced sample was PBMCs or T cells enriched from blood (not recorded which). Every receptor here comes from a woman aged 30 to 39 who had recovered from COVID-19. The conserved cysteine and the conserved F or W are not part of the CDR3 here. A D gene is named only where the DNA matches it firmly.

d_call: TRBD2; v_call: TRBV18; j_call: TRBJ2-1; cdr3_aa: ASSPGTSGAYNEQF
d_call: NA; v_call: TRBV3-1/TRBV3-2; j_call: TRBJ2-3; cdr3_aa: ASSPPGLDTQY
d_call: TRBD2; v_call: TRBV24-1; j_call: TRBJ2-3; cdr3_aa: ATRREATDTQY
d_call: NA; v_call: TRBV28; j_call: TRBJ1-5; cdr3_aa: ASSPLSQGPNQPQH
d_call: TRBD1; v_call: TRBV3-1/TRBV3-2; j_call: TRBJ1-4; cdr3_aa: ASSLIQGSLF
d_call: NA; v_call: TRBV11-2; j_call: TRBJ2-7; cdr3_aa: ASSLVHISYEQY
d_call: TRBD2; v_call: TRBV27; j_call: TRBJ2-3; cdr3_aa: ASSPWASGSPTDTQY
d_call: NA; v_call: TRBV28; j_call: TRBJ2-3; cdr3_aa: ASRWRGTLDTQY
d_call: TRBD2; v_call: TRBV3-1/TRBV3-2; j_call: TRBJ2-1; cdr3_aa: ASSQLLAGDTYYNEQF
d_call: NA; v_call: TRBV9; j_call: TRBJ2-3; cdr3_aa: ASSVGGLIIDTQY
d_call: NA; v_call: TRBV7-8; j_call: TRBJ2-7; cdr3_aa: ASSLAQGSPYEQY
d_call: NA; v_call: TRBV11-2; j_call: TRBJ2-5; cdr3_aa: ASSLDKGPQETQY
d_call: TRBD2; v_call: TRBV5-1; j_call: TRBJ2-5; cdr3_aa: ASSATGLDQETQY
d_call: TRBD1; v_call: TRBV29-1; j_call: TRBJ1-2; cdr3_aa: SVGGYGTGNGYT
d_call: TRBD1; v_call: TRBV4-1; j_call: TRBJ2-7; cdr3_aa: ASSQSPGTGDYEQY
d_call: TRBD1; v_call: TRBV6-5; j_call: TRBJ1-2; cdr3_aa: ASYGQGRDGYT
d_call: TRBD2; v_call: TRBV4-2; j_call: TRBJ2-7; cdr3_aa: ASSQGRGDSSEQY
d_call: TRBD1; v_call: TRBV27; j_call: TRBJ2-1; cdr3_aa: ASPGGLPASYNEQF
d_call: TRBD2; v_call: TRBV6-2/TRBV6-3; j_call: TRBJ2-1; cdr3_aa: ASSYGLAGEGGNEQF
d_call: TRBD2; v_call: TRBV28; j_call: TRBJ2-7; cdr3_aa: ASRRAGGSYEQY
d_call: TRBD2; v_call: TRBV4-2; j_call: TRBJ2-2; cdr3_aa: ASSQDVVSGSKGGTGELF
d_call: TRBD1; v_call: TRBV28; j_call: TRBJ1-2; cdr3_aa: ASSLWTGGSSGDGYT
d_call: TRBD1; v_call: TRBV11-3; j_call: TRBJ2-1; cdr3_aa: ASSPRMTGQGADEQF
d_call: NA; v_call: TRBV9; j_call: TRBJ2-1; cdr3_aa: ASSVGLASSYNEQF
d_call: NA; v_call: TRBV20-1; j_call: TRBJ1-1; cdr3_aa: RAPEAF